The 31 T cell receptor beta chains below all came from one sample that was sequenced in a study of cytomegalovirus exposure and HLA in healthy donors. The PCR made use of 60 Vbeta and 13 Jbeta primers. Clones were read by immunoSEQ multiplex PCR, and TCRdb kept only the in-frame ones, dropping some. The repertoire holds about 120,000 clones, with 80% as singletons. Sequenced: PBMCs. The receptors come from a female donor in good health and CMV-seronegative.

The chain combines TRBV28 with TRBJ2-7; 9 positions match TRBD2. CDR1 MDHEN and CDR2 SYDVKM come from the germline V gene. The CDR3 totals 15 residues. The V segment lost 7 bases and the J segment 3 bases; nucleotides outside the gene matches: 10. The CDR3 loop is CASTPGSGRIYEQYF. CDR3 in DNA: TGTGCCAGCACTCCGGGGAGCGGGAGGATCTACGAGCAGTACTTC.

The CDR3 DNA reads as TGTGCCAGCAGGGAACTAGCGGGAGGGAAAATATCAAGTGAGCAGTTCTTC. Its protein is CASRELAGGKISSEQFF. The gene calls are TRBV6-1 and TRBJ2-1; 13 bases fit TRBD2. This CDR3 has 17 residues. CDR1 MNHNS and CDR2 SASEGT come from the germline V gene. Trimming took 6 bases from V and 9 from J; bases not matched to a gene: 14.

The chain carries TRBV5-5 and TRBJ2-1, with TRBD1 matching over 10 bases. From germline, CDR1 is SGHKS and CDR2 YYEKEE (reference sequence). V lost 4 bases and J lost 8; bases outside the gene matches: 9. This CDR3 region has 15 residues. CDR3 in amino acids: CASSQTGGVKHEQFF. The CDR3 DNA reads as TGTGCCAGCAGCCAGACAGGGGGCGTAAAGCATGAGCAGTTCTTC.

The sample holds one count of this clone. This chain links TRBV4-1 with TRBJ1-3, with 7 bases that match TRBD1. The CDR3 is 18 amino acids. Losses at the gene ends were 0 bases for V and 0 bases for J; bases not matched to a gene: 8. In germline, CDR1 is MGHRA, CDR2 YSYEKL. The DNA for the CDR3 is TGCGCCAGCAGCCAAGACGACCCGACAGGGTACTCTGGAAACACCATATATTTT. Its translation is CASSQDDPTGYSGNTIYF.

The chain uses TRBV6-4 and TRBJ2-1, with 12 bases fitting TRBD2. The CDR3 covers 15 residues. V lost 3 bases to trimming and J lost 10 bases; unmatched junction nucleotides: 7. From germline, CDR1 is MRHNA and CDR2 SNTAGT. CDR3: CASSEQTSGSLEQFF. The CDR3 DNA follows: TGTGCCAGCAGTGAACAGACTAGCGGGAGTCTAGAGCAGTTCTTC.

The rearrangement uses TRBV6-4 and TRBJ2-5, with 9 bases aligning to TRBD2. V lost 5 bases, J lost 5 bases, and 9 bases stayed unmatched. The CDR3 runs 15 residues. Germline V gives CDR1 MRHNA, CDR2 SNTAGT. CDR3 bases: TGTGCCAGCAGTAAAGTAGCGGGAGAGGGCGAGACCCAGTACTTC. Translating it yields CASSKVAGEGETQYF.

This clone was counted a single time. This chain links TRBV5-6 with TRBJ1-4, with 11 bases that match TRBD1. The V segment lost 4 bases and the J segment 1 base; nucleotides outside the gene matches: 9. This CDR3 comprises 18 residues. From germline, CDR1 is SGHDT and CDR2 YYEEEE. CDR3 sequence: CASSRGTGGKVTNEKLFF. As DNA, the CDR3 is TGTGCCAGCAGCAGAGGGACAGGGGGGAAGGTAACTAATGAAAAACTGTTTTTT.

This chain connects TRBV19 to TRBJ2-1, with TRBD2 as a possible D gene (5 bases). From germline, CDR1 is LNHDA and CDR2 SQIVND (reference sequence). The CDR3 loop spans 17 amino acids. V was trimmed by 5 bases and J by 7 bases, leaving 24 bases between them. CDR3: CASSPNRRLAGRNEQFF. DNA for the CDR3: TGTGCCAGTAGTCCGAATAGAAGACTGGCGGGCCGTAATGAGCAGTTCTTC.

CDR3: CASSLGGQGASGIQYF. CDR3 in DNA: TGTGCCAGCAGCTTAGGGGGACAGGGAGCTTCTGGCATTCAGTACTTC. V and J are TRBV7-9 and TRBJ2-4, with 9 nucleotides matching TRBD1. V gave up 1 base and J gave up 9 bases; unmatched junction bases: 10. The CDR3 spans 16 residues. Looked up from germline, CDR1 is SEHNR and CDR2 is FQNEAQ (reference sequence).

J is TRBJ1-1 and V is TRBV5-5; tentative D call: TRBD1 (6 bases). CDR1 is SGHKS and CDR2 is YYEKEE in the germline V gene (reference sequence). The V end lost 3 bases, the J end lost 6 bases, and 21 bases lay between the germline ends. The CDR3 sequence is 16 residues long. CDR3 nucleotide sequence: TGTGCCAGCAGCTCCGAGGGGGACATAGGGTGGGCTGAAGCTTTCTTT. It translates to CASSSEGDIGWAEAFF.

For the CDR3, the DNA is TGTGCCAGCAGTTTTCGGCCCGGAGGGGATAGCAATCAGCCCCAGCATTTT. It yields the protein CASSFRPGGDSNQPQHF. The chain combines TRBV28 with TRBJ1-5, with D possibly being TRBD1 (5 bases). The CDR3 runs 17 residues. V lost 3 bases and J 0 bases, leaving 15 bases between the germline ends. The germline V gene encodes CDR1 MDHEN and CDR2 SYDVKM.

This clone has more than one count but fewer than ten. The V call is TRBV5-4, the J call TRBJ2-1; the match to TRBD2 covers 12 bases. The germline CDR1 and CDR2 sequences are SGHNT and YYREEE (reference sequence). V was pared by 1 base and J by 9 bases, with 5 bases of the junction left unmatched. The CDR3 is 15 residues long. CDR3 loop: CASSLTSGRWVEQFF. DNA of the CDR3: TGTGCCAGCAGCTTGACTAGCGGGAGGTGGGTTGAGCAGTTCTTC.

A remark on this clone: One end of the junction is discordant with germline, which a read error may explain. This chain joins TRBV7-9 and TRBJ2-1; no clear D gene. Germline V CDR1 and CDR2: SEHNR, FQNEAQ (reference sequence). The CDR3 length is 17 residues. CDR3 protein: CSSSFPFRLPSYNEQFF. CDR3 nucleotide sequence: TGTTCCAGCAGCTTCCCCTTTCGTCTCCCCTCCTACAATGAGCAGTTCTTC.

The CDR3 coding sequence is TGTGCCAGCAGCTTAGCGCGAACTAGCGGAGGGGAGCAGTTCTTC. Encoded protein: CASSLARTSGGEQFF. The V and J genes are TRBV7-6 and TRBJ2-1, with 8 bases aligning to TRBD2. Trimming cost V 0 bases and J 10 bases; bases outside gene matches: 8. The CDR3 contains 15 residues. Germline assignment: CDR1 SGHVS and CDR2 FNYEAQ.

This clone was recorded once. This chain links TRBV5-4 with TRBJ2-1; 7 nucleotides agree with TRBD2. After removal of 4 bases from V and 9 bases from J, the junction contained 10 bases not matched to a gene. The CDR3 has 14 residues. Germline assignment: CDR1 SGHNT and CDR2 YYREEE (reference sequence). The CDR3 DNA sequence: TGTGCCAGCAGCGACTACGTGGGGGAGGGTGAGCAGTTCTTC. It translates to CASSDYVGEGEQFF.

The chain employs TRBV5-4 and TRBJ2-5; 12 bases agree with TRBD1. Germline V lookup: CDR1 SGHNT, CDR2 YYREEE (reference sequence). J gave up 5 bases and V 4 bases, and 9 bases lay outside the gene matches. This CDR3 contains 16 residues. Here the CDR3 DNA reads TGTGCCAGCAGCCAGGGGACAGGGGGCGAGGGCGAGACCCAGTACTTC. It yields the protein CASSQGTGGEGETQYF.

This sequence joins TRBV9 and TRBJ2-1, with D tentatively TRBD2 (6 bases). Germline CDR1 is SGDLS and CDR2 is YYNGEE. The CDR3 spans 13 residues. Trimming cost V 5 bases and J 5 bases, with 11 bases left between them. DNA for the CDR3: TGTGCCAGCAGTGGGGACTGGGACAATGAGCAGTTCTTC. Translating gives CASSGDWDNEQFF.

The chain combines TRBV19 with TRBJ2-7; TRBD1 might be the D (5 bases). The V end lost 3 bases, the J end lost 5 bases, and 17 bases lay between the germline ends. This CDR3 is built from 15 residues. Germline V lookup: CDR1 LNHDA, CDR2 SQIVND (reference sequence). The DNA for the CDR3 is TGTGCCAGTAGTATGGAGAACCCAGGGTCCCACGAGCAGTACTTC. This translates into CASSMENPGSHEQYF.

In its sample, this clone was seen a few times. The CDR3 nucleotides read TGTGCCAGCACGGACAGCCCTTCAGGGCACGAGCAGTACTTC. Amino acids: CASTDSPSGHEQYF. This chain connects TRBV5-4 to TRBJ2-7; a possible D gene is TRBD1 (6 bases). From germline, CDR1 is SGHNT and CDR2 YYREEE (reference sequence). The ends were cut back, 6 bases at V and 5 bases at J, with 18 bases in the middle. This CDR3 region has 14 residues.

The CDR3 reads CASSKQQGLSAYGYTF. The CDR3 region has the DNA TGTGCCAGCAGCAAGCAGCAGGGATTGAGCGCCTATGGCTACACCTTC. This chain links TRBV5-4 with TRBJ1-2, with a possible D match to TRBD1 (5 bases). The CDR3 loop spans 16 amino acids. V gave up 4 bases and J gave up 4 bases, with 20 bases separating them. CDR1 is SGHNT, CDR2 YYREEE, per germline (reference sequence).

The CDR3 spells CASSPPRQGGYEQYF. The CDR3 DNA sequence: TGTGCCAGCAGCCCCCCCCGACAGGGAGGCTACGAGCAGTACTTC. This chain joins TRBV7-3 and TRBJ2-7; tentative D call: TRBD1 (7 bases). Germline V gives CDR1 SGHTA, CDR2 FQGTGA. This CDR3 has 15 amino acids. The ends were cut back, 5 bases at V and 3 bases at J, with 17 bases in the middle.

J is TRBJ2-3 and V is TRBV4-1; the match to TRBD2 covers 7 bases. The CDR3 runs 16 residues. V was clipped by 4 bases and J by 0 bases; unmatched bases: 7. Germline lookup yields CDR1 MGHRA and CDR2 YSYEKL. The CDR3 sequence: CASSPLAGLSTDTQYF. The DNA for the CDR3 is TGCGCCAGCAGCCCATTAGCGGGTCTAAGCACAGATACGCAGTATTTT.

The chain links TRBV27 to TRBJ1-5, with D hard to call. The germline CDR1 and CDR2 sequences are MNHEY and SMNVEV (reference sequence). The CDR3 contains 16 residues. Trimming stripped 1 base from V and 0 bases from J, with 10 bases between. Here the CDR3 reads CASSLLGGYSNQPQHF. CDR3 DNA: TGTGCCAGCAGTTTATTGGGAGGGTATAGCAATCAGCCCCAGCATTTT.

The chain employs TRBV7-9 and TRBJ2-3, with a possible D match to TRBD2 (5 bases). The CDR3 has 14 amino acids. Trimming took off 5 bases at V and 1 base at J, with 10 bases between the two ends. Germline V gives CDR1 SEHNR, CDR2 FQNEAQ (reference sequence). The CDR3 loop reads CASSPRTGTDTQYF. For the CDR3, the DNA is TGTGCCAGCAGCCCCCGGACTGGCACAGATACGCAGTATTTT.

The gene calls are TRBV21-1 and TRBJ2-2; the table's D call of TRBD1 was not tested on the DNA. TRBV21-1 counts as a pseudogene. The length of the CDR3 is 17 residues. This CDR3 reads CASSTPGQGARGRELFF. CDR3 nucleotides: TGTGCCAGCAGCACGCCGGGACAGGGGGCGCGGGGCCGGGAGCTGTTTTTT.

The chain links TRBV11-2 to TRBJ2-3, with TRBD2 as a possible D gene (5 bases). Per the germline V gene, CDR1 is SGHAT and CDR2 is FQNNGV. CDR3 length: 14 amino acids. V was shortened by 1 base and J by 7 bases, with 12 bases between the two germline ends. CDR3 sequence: CASSLGPSGNTQYF. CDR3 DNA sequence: TGTGCCAGCAGCTTAGGGCCGAGCGGTAATACGCAGTATTTT.

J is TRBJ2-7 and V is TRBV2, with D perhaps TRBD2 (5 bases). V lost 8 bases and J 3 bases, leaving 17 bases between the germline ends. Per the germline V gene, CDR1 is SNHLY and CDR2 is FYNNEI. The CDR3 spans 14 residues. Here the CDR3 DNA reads TGTGCCAGCGGCCAAAGGACGGGGAACTACGAGCAGTACTTC. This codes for CASGQRTGNYEQYF.

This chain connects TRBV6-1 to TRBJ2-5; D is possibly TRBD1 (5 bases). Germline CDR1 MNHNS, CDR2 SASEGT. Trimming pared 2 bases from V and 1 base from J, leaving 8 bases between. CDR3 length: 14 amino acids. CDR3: CASSEPDSQETQYF. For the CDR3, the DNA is TGTGCCAGCAGTGAACCCGACAGCCAAGAGACCCAGTACTTC.

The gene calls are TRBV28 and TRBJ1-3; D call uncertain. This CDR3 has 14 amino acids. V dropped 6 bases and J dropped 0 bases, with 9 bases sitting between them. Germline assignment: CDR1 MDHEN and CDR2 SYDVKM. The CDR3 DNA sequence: TGTGCCAGCAGGACTTTAAGCTCTGGAAACACCATATATTTT. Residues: CASRTLSSGNTIYF.

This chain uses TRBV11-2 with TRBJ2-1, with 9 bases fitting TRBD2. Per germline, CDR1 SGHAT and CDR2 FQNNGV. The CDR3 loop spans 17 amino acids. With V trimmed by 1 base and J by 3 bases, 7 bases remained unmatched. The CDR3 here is CASSLVGWTSVYNEQFF. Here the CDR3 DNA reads TGTGCCAGCAGCTTAGTGGGGTGGACTAGCGTCTACAATGAGCAGTTCTTC. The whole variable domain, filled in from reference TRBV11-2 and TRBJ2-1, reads EAGVAQSPRYKIIEKRQSVAFWCNPISGHATLYWYQQILGQGPKLLIQFQNNGVVDDSQLPKDRFSAERLKGVDSTLKIQPAKLEDSAVYLCASSLVGWTSVYNEQFFGPGTRLTVL.

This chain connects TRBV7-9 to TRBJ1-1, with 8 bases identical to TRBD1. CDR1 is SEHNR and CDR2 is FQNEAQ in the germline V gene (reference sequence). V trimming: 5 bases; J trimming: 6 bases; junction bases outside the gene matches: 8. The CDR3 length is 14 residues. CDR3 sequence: CASSAAGGTPEAFF. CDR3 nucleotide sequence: TGTGCCAGCAGCGCAGCAGGGGGCACCCCTGAAGCTTTCTTT.